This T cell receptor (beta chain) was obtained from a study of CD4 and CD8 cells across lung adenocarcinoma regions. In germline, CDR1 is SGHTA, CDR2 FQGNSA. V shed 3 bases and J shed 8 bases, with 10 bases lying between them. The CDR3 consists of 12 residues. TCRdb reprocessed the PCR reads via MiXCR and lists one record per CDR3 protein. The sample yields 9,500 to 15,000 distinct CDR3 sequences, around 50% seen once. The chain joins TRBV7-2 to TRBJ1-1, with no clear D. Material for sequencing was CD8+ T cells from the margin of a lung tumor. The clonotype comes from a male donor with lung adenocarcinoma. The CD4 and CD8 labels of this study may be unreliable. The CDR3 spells CASSFMDREAFF. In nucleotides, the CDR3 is TGTGCCAGCAGCTTTATGGACCGAGAAGCTTTCTTT. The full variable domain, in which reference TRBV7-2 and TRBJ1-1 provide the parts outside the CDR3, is GAGVSQSPSNKVTEKGKDVELRCDPISGHTALYWYRQSLGQGLEFLIYFQGNSAPDKSGLPSDRFSAERTGGSVSTLTIQRTQQEDSAVYLCASSFMDREAFFGQGTRLTVV.